This entry is about one T cell receptor (beta chain). Its antigen remains unidentified. The record originates from a study of cytomegalovirus exposure and HLA in healthy donors. As for the study in general: Earlier results showed approximately 110 million unique TCR beta sequences derived from approximately 180 million T cells. For the approximately 400 genotyped donors, roughly 81% fell within the Caucasian-associated ancestry cluster.

Vbeta (60) and Jbeta (13) primers were used in the PCR. Clones were read by immunoSEQ multiplex PCR, and TCRdb kept only the in-frame ones, dropping some. Its listing shows approximately 82,000 clones. Trimming stripped 5 bases from V and 5 bases from J, with 20 bases between. The CDR3 has 16 amino acids. Looked up from germline, CDR1 is SGHTA and CDR2 is FQGNSA. Study-level points and caveats: As confirmed in vitro, a few CMV-associated chains were specific for CMV antigens.

The source material was PBMCs. This chain links TRBV7-2 with TRBJ2-3; D may be TRBD2 (6 bases). This receptor was taken from a woman aged 55-69 years in good health and CMV-seronegative. This CDR3 is CASSPHGPGAGDTQYF. Written as DNA, the CDR3 is TGTGCCAGCAGCCCTCACGGCCCGGGAGCGGGAGATACGCAGTATTTT.